This entry lists 4 T cell receptor beta chains sequenced from one sample in a study of shared clonotypes between healthy human individuals. Sequenced by immunoSEQ multiplex PCR; TCRdb stores in-frame clones only, minus some. This sample has around 510,000 clones; roughly 95% occur once, and the top ten carry about 0.06%. Sequenced sample: naive CD4+ T cells sorted from blood. As to subset: CD45RA+ positively selected. The origin of the receptors is a woman under 40 in good health.

The chain employs TRBV28 and TRBJ2-5; no clear D. In germline, CDR1 is MDHEN, CDR2 SYDVKM. CDR3 length: 14 amino acids. Trimming stripped 3 bases from V and 1 base from J, with 9 bases between. This chain's CDR3 is CASSFGRPQETQYF. CDR3 DNA sequence: TGTGCCAGCAGTTTCGGTCGCCCCCAAGAGACCCAGTACTTC.

This chain joins TRBV4-1 and TRBJ2-3, with D perhaps TRBD2 (6 bases). This CDR3 spans 16 amino acids. Germline values: CDR1 MGHRA, CDR2 YSYEKL. V was clipped by 0 bases and J by 4 bases, with 14 bases between them. The CDR3 DNA reads as TGCGCCAGCAGCCAAGAACGGAGACTAGGCCCAGATACGCAGTATTTT. Residues: CASSQERRLGPDTQYF.

The chain employs TRBV29-1 and TRBJ1-2; TRBD1 matches 10 bases. The J segment lost 8 bases and the V segment lost 0 bases, leaving 3 bases of the junction unmatched. CDR1 is SQVTM, CDR2 ANQGSEA, per germline. CDR3 length: 13 residues. The chain's CDR3 is CSVEDGTGEGYTF. In DNA, the CDR3 is TGCAGCGTTGAAGATGGGACAGGGGAGGGCTACACCTTC. The whole variable domain, remainder taken from reference TRBV29-1 and TRBJ1-2, is SAVISQKPSRDICQRGTSLTIQCQVDSQVTMMFWYRQQPGQSLTLIATANQGSEATYESGFVIDKFPISRPNLTFSTLTVSNMSPEDSSIYLCSVEDGTGEGYTFGSGTRLTVV.

The chain couples TRBV4-1 to TRBJ2-2, with TRBD1 as a possible D gene (5 bases). The CDR3 runs 16 residues. Germline CDR1 MGHRA, CDR2 YSYEKL. The V end lost 0 bases, the J end lost 5 bases, and 13 bases lay between the germline ends. CDR3 amino acids: CASSQDRAVGTGELFF. In DNA form, the CDR3 reads TGCGCCAGCAGCCAAGACAGGGCCGTAGGGACCGGGGAGCTGTTTTTT.